The clone carrying this T cell receptor (beta chain) was counted only a few times. The recovered donors of Cohort 3 showed two negative PCRs, clearance, or symptom resolution. The sample originates from a study of blood T cell repertoires in COVID-19. Study background: Acute and convalescent COVID-19 specimens originated in the United States, Italy and Spain. Sources were T cells, B-cell-depleted T cells, or PBMCs; the material itself was cDNA or gDNA.

Trimming at V came to 2 bases and at J to 0 bases, leaving 1 base not matched to a gene. This CDR3 has 15 residues. Germline CDR1 is SGHDT and CDR2 is YYEEEE. Authors' analysis steps: Estimated nucleated cell counts came from reference gene primer amplification. Assay: immunoSEQ multiplex PCR; the TCRdb copy retains only in-frame clones and omits some. V, J and clone size were drawn from that table, and D and trimming were deduced from the DNA. The data contain some 300,000 clones, more than 75% of them singletons. The V gene is TRBV5-6, the J gene TRBJ2-2; 7 positions agree with TRBD2. The sequence was collected from a woman under 40 who had recovered from COVID-19. The specimen was PBMCs or T cells enriched from blood (not recorded which). The CDR3 bases are TGTGCCAGCAGCTTCCGGGGGGCGAACACCGGGGAGCTGTTTTTT. It codes for CASSFRGANTGELFF.